The TCR beta chain under discussion was sequenced for a study of prognosis after radiotherapy for stage I lung cancer. Study conclusions and caveats: The study found that unique TCR clone counts fell after stereotactic body radiation therapy, median about 10,000 versus 6,900.

Genomic DNA was subjected to two-round multiplex PCR for amplification of TCR beta CDR3. Round one of PCR was performed, and it used primers specific to each TRBV and TRBJ gene. TCRdb re-called the multiplex PCR reads through MiXCR, storing one row per CDR3 protein. The sample yields about 59,000 distinct CDR3 sequences, more than 20% seen once. This clonotype was seen ten or more times. Its target is unknown. The CDR3 covers 13 residues. V shed 3 bases, J shed 1 base, and the junction held 2 bases outside the gene matches. Germline values: CDR1 DFQATT, CDR2 SNEGSKA (reference sequence). The chain uses TRBV20-1 and TRBJ2-5; 7 bases fit TRBD2. Sequenced material: PBMCs, taken before or after stereotactic body radiation therapy (not recorded which). The source of this sequence is a donor aged 50 or older with non-small cell lung cancer. The CDR3 reads CSASRGVQETQYF. The CDR3 region has the DNA TGCAGTGCTAGTCGGGGGGTCCAAGAGACCCAGTACTTC.